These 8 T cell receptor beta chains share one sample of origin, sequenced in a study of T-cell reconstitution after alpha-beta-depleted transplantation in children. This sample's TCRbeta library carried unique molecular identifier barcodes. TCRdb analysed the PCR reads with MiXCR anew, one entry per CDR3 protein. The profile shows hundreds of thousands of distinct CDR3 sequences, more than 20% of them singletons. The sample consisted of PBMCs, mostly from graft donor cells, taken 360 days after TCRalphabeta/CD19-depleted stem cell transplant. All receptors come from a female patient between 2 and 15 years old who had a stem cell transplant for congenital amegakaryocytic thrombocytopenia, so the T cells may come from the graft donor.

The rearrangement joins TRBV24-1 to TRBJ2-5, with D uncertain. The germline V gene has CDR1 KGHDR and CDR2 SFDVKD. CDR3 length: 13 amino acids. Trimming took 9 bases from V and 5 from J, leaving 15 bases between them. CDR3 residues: CATGRPDEETQYF. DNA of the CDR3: TGTGCCACCGGCAGGCCAGACGAGGAGACCCAGTACTTC.

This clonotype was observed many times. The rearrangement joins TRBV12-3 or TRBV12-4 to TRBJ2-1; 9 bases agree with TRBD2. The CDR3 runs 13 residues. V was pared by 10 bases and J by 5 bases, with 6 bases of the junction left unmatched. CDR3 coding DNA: TGTGCCACCCTTAGCGGGAGCCACAATGAGCAGTTCTTC. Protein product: CATLSGSHNEQFF.

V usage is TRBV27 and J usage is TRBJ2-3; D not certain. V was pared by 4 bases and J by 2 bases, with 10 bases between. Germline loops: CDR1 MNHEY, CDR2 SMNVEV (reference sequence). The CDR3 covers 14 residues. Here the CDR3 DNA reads TGTGCCAGCAGTTCCCTTGATGTCACAGATACGCAGTATTTT. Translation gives CASSSLDVTDTQYF.

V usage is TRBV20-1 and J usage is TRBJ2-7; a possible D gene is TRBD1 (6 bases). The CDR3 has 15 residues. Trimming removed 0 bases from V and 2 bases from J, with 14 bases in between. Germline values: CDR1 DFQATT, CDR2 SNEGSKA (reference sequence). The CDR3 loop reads CSARDSTQGPYEQYF. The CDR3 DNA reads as TGCAGTGCTAGAGATTCCACACAGGGCCCCTACGAGCAGTACTTC.

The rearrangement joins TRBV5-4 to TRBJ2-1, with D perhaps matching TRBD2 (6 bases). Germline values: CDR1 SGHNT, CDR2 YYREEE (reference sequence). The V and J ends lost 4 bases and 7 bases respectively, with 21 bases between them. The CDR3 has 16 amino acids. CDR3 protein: CASSRKIGGVRNEQFF. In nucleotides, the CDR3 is TGTGCCAGCAGCCGAAAAATTGGAGGGGTGAGGAATGAGCAGTTCTTC.

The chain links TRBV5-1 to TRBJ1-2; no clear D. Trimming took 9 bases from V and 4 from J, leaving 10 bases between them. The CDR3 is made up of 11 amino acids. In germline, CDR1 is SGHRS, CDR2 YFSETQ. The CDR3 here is CATSAGYGYTF. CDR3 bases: TGCGCCACCTCAGCGGGCTATGGCTACACCTTC.

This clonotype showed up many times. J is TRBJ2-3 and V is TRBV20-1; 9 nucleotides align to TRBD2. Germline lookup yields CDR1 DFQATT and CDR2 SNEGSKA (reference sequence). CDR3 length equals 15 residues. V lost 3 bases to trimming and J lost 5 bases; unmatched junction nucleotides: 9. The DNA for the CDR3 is TGCAGTGCTAGCACACCTAGCGGGGAGGAAGATACGCAGTATTTT. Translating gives CSASTPSGEEDTQYF.

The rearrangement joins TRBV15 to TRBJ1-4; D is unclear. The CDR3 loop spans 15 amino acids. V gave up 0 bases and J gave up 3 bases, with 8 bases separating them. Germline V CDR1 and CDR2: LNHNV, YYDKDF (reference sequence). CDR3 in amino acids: CATSRERAANEKLFF. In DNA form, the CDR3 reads TGTGCCACCAGCAGAGAACGGGCAGCTAATGAAAAACTGTTTTTT.